A selection of T cell receptor beta chains follows, all from one sample in a study of Graves' ophthalmopathy and Graves' hyperthyroidism. TCRdb redid the calling of the multiplex PCR reads with MiXCR, one entry per CDR3 protein. The profile shows some 360,000 distinct CDR3 sequences, about 18% of them singletons. The sequenced sample was peripheral blood. Receptors were obtained from an adult woman with stable Graves' hyperthyroidism. Each CDR3 is given with its conserved first and last residue. A D gene is named only where the DNA matches it firmly. Only part of the rows carry a size: once, few, many, or a class if the clone is expanded.

clone_size	d_call	j_call	v_call	cdr3_nt	cdr3_aa
many	NA	TRBJ1-6	TRBV18	TGTGCCAGCTCACCACCTTTAATTCATGGCCTCAATTCACCCCTCCACTTT	CASSPPLIHGLNSPLHF
many	TRBD1	TRBJ2-6	TRBV7-8	TGTGCCAGCAGCTTCTCAGGGGGCTCTGGGGCCAACGTCCTGACTTTC	CASSFSGGSGANVLTF
NA	NA	TRBJ2-5	TRBV20-1	TGCAGTGCTAGCTCAGGGGAAGAGACCCAGTACTTC	CSASSGEETQYF
many	NA	TRBJ1-1	TRBV12-3/TRBV12-4	TGTGCCAGCGCGGTCGGGGGGGTCACTGAAGCTTTCTTT	CASAVGGVTEAFF
many	NA	TRBJ1-1	TRBV9	TGTGCCAGCAGCTGGCACCTACGGGGACGAATAACTGAAGCTTTCTTT	CASSWHLRGRITEAFF
many	TRBD2	TRBJ2-2	TRBV6-2/TRBV6-3	TGTGCCAGCAGTTCCGGGACTAGCATAAGTCAGAGGGCCGGGGAGCTGTTTTTT	CASSSGTSISQRAGELFF
many	TRBD1	TRBJ1-5	TRBV12-3/TRBV12-4	TGTGCCAGCAGTCCGAACAGGGGGACCTCAAGGGACCCCCAGCATTTT	CASSPNRGTSRDPQHF
many	TRBD1	TRBJ2-5	TRBV11-2	TGTGCCAGCAGCTACGGACAGGGCGGAGAGACCCAGTACTTC	CASSYGQGGETQYF
many	NA	TRBJ2-7	TRBV12-3/TRBV12-4	TGTGCCAGCAGTTTTCCGGGGGCGAGGGAGCAGTACTTC	CASSFPGAREQYF
few	NA	TRBJ1-1	TRBV29-1	TGCAGCGTTGAAGCCCCCCAAGCTTTCTTT	CSVEAPQAFF
many	NA	TRBJ1-3	TRBV12-3/TRBV12-4	TGTGCCAGCAACCTCTCGGAAAGGAGAAACACCATATATTTT	CASNLSERRNTIYF
many	NA	TRBJ1-5	TRBV19	TGTGCCAGTAGTACGCATTCAGATAGCAATCAGCCCCAGCATTTT	CASSTHSDSNQPQHF
many	NA	TRBJ1-1	TRBV28	TGTGCCAGCAGTTTAATCCCGATTTTGGGCAGGGGAGATACTGAAGCTTTCTTT	CASSLIPILGRGDTEAFF
few	NA	TRBJ2-4	TRBV6-5	TGTGCCAGCAGTTACTCGGGGGTAGCCAAAAACATTCAGTACTTC	CASSYSGVAKNIQYF
few	NA	TRBJ2-7	TRBV3-1	TGTGCCAGCAGCCAGAGCAGGTCAAGGGGAGCGGGCTACGAGCAGTACTTC	CASSQSRSRGAGYEQYF
many	NA	TRBJ1-1	TRBV5-6	TGTGCCAGCAGCCCGTCTAATGGAAACACTGAAGCTTTCTTT	CASSPSNGNTEAFF
many	TRBD2	TRBJ2-7	TRBV28	TGTGCCAGCAGCCCTGGGACTAGCGCCATCTCCTACGAGCAGTACTTC	CASSPGTSAISYEQYF
many	NA	TRBJ2-7	TRBV6-1	TGTGCCAGCAGTGAGACCCAGTTCCACGAGCAGTACTTC	CASSETQFHEQYF